This T cell receptor beta chain stems from a study of T cells in Graves' hyperthyroidism and ophthalmopathy. Study outcomes and limitations: Blood also contained most expanded thyroid clonotypes above 0.001.

A NOSPECS grade of at least 4, a Clinical Activity Score of at least 3 and duration under 3 months were recorded in ophthalmopathy patients. Exclusion of a patient resulted from uncontrolled infection, other autoimmune disease, pregnancy or lactation. The authors obtained PBMCs from about 9 ml of fresh peripheral blood. This clonotype occurred many times. Its matching antigen is unknown. Template material for amplifying TCR beta CDR3 regions consisted of RNA transcripts. First-round RT-PCR of the TCR CDR3 relied on the HTBI primer set. Each CDR3 protein gets one entry after TCRdb re-called the multiplex PCR reads with MiXCR. Counted here are approximately 250,000 distinct CDR3 sequences, around 25% occurring once; the ten biggest clones make up around 40%. The clonotype originates from a woman in her thirties or forties with Graves' ophthalmopathy. Specimen: blood.

The CDR3 spells CASTLLGNTGELFF. CDR3 nucleotides: TGTGCCAGCACTCTTCTAGGAAACACCGGGGAGCTGTTTTTT. V usage is TRBV6-5 and J usage is TRBJ2-2; no clear D gene. The CDR3 covers 14 residues. V was pared by 7 bases and J by 2 bases, with 11 bases between. CDR1 and CDR2 from the germline V gene are MNHEY and SVGAGI.